This T cell receptor beta chain is from a study of low-dose radiotherapy and immunotherapy resistance in tumors. Priming of first-strand cDNA relied on TRAV- and TRBV-specific primers (covering alpha and beta chains). With a V-primer adapter and a constant-region primer, TCRs were amplified for roughly 21 PCR cycles. MiXCR was run by TCRdb on the reads, yielding one entry per CDR3 protein. Of some 94,000 distinct CDR3 sequences listed, less than 25% are singletons. Time point meaning: after trial treatment. Regarding treatment: LDRT plus nivolumab, ipilimumab, low-dose cyclophosphamide and aspirin (RACIN trial). It was nivolumab, ipilimumab, aspirin, low-dose cyclophosphamide and low-dose radiotherapy that donors received. Patients eligible had advanced solid tumors without tumor-infiltrating lymphocytes. Note on this clonotype: A much larger clone is a single base away; this may be a read error. The final CDR3 position lacks the conserved phenylalanine or tryptophan, pointing to a likely read error.

V lost 1 base and J lost 9, with 17 bases in between. The CDR3 contains 15 residues. Germline V gene lookup returns CDR1 SGDLS and CDR2 YYNGEE. The receptor comes from a female donor with ovarian cancer. The V and J genes are TRBV9 and TRBJ2-1; D call uncertain. Sequencing was performed on PBMCs, taken after low-dose radiotherapy plus immunotherapy. The CDR3 region has the DNA TGTGCCAGCAGCGTACAGCCCTCTGGGGTCAGTGAGCAGTTCTTA. It yields the protein CASSVQPSGVSEQFL.